This T cell receptor (beta chain) was sequenced in a study of T-cell reconstitution after alpha-beta-depleted transplantation in children. The trim removed 5 bases at V and 0 bases at J, leaving 8 bases unmatched. The CDR3 is 17 residues long. Unique molecular identifiers were used in preparing the TCRbeta library. TCRdb recomputed calls from the PCR reads with MiXCR, one row per CDR3 protein. The profile shows fewer than 250,000 distinct CDR3 sequences, under 20% of them singletons. This chain uses TRBV12-3 or TRBV12-4 with TRBJ2-3; the match to TRBD2 covers 10 bases. The TCR sequence derives from a male patient under 10 years old who had a stem cell transplant for acute lymphoblastic leukemia, so the T cells may come from the graft donor. The sample consisted of PBMCs, mostly from graft donor cells, taken 360 days after TCRalphabeta/CD19-depleted stem cell transplant. The CDR3 loop is CASSQKTSGRSTDTQYF. In DNA, the CDR3 is TGTGCCAGCAGTCAGAAGACTAGCGGGCGAAGCACAGATACGCAGTATTTT.